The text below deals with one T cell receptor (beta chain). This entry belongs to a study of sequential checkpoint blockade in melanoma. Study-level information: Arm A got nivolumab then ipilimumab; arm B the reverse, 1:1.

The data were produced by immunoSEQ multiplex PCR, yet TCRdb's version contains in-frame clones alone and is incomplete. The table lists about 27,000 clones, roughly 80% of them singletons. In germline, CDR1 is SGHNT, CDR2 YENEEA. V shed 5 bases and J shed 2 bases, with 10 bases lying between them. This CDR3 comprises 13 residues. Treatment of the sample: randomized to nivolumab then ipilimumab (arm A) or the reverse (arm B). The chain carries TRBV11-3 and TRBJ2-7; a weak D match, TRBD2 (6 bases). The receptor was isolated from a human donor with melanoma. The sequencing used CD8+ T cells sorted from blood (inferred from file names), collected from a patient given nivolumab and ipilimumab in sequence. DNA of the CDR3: TGTGCCAGCAGCCCTCCGGGGGCCTACGAGCAGTACTTC. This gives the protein CASSPPGAYEQYF.